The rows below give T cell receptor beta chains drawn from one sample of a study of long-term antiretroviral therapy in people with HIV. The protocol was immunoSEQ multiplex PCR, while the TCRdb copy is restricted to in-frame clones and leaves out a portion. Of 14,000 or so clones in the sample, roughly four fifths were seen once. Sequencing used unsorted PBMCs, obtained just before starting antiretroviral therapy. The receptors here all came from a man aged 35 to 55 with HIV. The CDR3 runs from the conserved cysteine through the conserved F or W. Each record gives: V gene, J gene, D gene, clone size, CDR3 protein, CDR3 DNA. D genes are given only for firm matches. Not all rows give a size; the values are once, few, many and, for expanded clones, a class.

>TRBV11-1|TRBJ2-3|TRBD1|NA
CASSSTTGASTDTQYF
TGTGCCAGCAGCAGTACGACAGGGGCTAGCACAGATACGCAGTATTTT
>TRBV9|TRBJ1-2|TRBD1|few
CASSAGTGGDYGYTF
TGTGCCAGCAGCGCCGGGACAGGGGGCGACTATGGCTACACCTTC
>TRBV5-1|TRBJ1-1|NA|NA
CASSLTGLNTEAFF
TGCGCCAGCAGCTTAACTGGCTTGAACACTGAAGCTTTCTTT
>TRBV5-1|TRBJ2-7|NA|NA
CASSFGSLYEQYF
TGCGCCAGCAGCTTCGGGAGTCTCTACGAGCAGTACTTC
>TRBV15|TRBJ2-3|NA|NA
CATEEGVTDTQYF
TGTGCCACCGAGGAAGGGGTTACAGATACGCAGTATTTT
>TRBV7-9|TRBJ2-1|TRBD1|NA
CASSLGSGQGANEQFF
TGTGCCAGCAGCTTAGGTTCGGGACAGGGGGCGAATGAGCAGTTCTTC
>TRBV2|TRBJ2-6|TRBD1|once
CASSSNRGQSSGANVLTF
TGTGCCAGCAGTTCTAACAGGGGGCAAAGCTCTGGGGCCAACGTCCTGACTTTC
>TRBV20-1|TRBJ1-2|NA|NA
CSAEGGSGYTF
TGCAGTGCTGAAGGGGGTTCGGGCTACACCTTC
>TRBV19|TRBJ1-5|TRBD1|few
CASSIWTGEIQPQHF
TGTGCCAGTAGTATTTGGACAGGGGAGATTCAGCCCCAGCATTTT
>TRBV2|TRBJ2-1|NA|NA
CASSDLRKYYNEQFF
TGTGCCAGCAGTGATTTGCGGAAGTACTACAATGAGCAGTTCTTC
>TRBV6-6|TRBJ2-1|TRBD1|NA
CASSYRGQDYNEQFF
TGTGCCAGCAGTTACCGAGGACAGGATTACAATGAGCAGTTCTTC
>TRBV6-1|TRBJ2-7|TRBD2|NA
CASSELSGSSYEQYF
TGTGCCAGCAGTGAACTCAGCGGGAGCTCCTACGAGCAGTACTTC
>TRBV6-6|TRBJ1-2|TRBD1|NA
CASSWGTGNYGYTF
TGTGCCAGCAGTTGGGGGACAGGCAACTATGGCTACACCTTC
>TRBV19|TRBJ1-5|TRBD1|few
CASSFTGGEGNQPQHF
TGTGCCAGTAGTTTCACAGGGGGCGAGGGCAATCAGCCCCAGCATTTT
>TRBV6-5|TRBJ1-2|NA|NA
CASSDRTGLEGYTF
TGTGCCAGCAGTGACAGAACAGGGTTAGAGGGCTACACCTTC
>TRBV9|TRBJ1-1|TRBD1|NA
CASTGGSNTEAFF
TGTGCCAGTACAGGGGGGTCGAACACTGAAGCTTTCTTT
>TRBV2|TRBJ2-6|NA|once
CASSSKGQSSGANVLTF
TGTGCCAGCAGTTCCAAAGGGCAGTCCTCTGGGGCCAACGTCCTGACTTTC
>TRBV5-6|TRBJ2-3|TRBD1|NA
CASSPLGQGEDTQYF
TGTGCCAGCAGCCCCTTGGGACAGGGGGAAGATACGCAGTATTTT
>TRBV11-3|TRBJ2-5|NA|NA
CASSSRGGGETQYF
TGTGCCAGCAGCTCCAGAGGCGGAGGAGAGACCCAGTACTTC
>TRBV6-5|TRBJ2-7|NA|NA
CASSHRGSTYEQYF
TGTGCCAGCAGCCATAGAGGTAGCACCTACGAGCAGTACTTC
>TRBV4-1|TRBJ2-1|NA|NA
CASSQSTNEQFF
TGCGCCAGCAGCCAATCTACCAATGAGCAGTTCTTC
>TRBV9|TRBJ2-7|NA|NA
CASSVELRGEQYF
TGTGCCAGCAGCGTAGAACTTAGAGGCGAGCAGTACTTC
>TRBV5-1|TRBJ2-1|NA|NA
CASSLSWDPSYNEQFF
TGCGCCAGCAGCCTATCTTGGGACCCGTCCTACAATGAGCAGTTCTTC
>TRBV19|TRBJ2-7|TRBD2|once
CASSIGSRSGMIYEQYF
TGTGCCAGTAGTATAGGGTCGAGAAGCGGGATGATCTACGAGCAGTACTTC
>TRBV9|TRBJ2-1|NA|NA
CASSLGAGRGNEQFF
TGTGCCAGCAGCCTGGGGGCGGGAAGGGGGAATGAGCAGTTCTTC
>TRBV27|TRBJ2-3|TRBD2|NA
CASTPDPGEGTDTQYF
TGTGCCAGCACCCCTGATCCCGGGGAGGGGACGGATACGCAGTATTTT
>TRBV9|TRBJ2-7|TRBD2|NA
CASSPEGGLAFSAEQYF
TGTGCCAGCAGCCCCGAAGGGGGACTAGCATTTTCCGCCGAGCAGTACTTC
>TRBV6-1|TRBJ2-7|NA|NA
CASSGAYEQYF
TGTGCCAGCAGTGGAGCCTACGAGCAGTACTTC
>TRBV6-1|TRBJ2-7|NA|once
CATSVRGGREQYF
TGTGCCACCTCTGTGCGGGGTGGCCGGGAGCAGTACTTC
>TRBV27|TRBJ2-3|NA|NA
CASSYSGADTQYF
TGTGCCAGCAGTTATTCAGGCGCAGATACGCAGTATTTT
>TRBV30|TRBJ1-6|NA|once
CAWSVGVNSPLHF
TGTGCCTGGAGTGTAGGGGTTAATTCACCCCTCCACTTT
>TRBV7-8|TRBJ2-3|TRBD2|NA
CASSLTSGGPPGDTQYF
TGTGCCAGCAGCTTAACTAGCGGGGGGCCTCCTGGAGATACGCAGTATTTT
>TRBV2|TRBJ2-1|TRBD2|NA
CAIGASGGAYEQFF
TGTGCCATAGGTGCTAGCGGGGGGGCCTATGAGCAGTTCTTC
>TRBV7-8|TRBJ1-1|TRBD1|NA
CASSPRPGGASGSGATEAFF
TGTGCCAGCAGCCCAAGGCCAGGGGGGGCGTCCGGTTCTGGGGCCACTGAAGCTTTCTTT
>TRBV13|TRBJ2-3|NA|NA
CASSLGTPWRLETDTQYF
TGTGCCAGCAGCTTAGGCACCCCTTGGAGACTGGAGACAGATACGCAGTATTTT
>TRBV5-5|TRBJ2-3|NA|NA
CASSHGAPDSTTDTQYF
TGTGCCAGCAGCCACGGGGCCCCTGACAGTACGACAGATACGCAGTATTTT
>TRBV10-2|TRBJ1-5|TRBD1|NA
CASSGQGRFQPQHF
TGCGCCAGCAGCGGACAGGGGCGGTTCCAGCCCCAGCATTTT
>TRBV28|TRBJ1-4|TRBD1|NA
CASSSFGTGREKLFF
TGTGCCAGCAGTTCTTTCGGGACAGGACGGGAAAAACTGTTTTTT
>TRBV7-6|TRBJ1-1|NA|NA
CASSLDFALGGLNTEAFF
TGTGCCAGCAGCTTAGACTTCGCTTTGGGGGGCCTGAACACTGAAGCTTTCTTT
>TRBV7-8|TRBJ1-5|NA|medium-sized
CASSPREGLDQPQHF
TGTGCCAGCAGCCCCCGGGAAGGTTTGGATCAGCCCCAGCATTTT
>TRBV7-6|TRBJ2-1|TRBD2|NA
CASSLGLGRALEQFF
TGTGCCAGCAGTCTCGGACTAGGGAGAGCTCTTGAGCAGTTCTTC
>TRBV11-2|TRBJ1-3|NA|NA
CASSPLKGSLNSGNTIYF
TGTGCCAGCAGCCCGCTAAAGGGGTCCCTAAACTCTGGAAACACCATATATTTT
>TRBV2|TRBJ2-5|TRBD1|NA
CASRTTGAVETQYF
TGTGCCAGCAGGACGACAGGGGCAGTGGAGACCCAGTACTTC